This is a list of T cell receptor beta chains from one sample in a study of blood T cell repertoires in COVID-19. Assay used: immunoSEQ multiplex PCR; TCRdb lists only in-frame clones, some missing. The sample lists some 50,000 clones, 93% occurring once. Sequenced: peripheral blood. These receptor sequences come from a man in his 60s with COVID-19, enrolled during active disease. The CDR3 runs from the conserved cysteine through the conserved F or W. Fields, in order: D gene, clone size, V gene, J gene, CDR3 protein, CDR3 DNA. A D gene is named only where the DNA matches it firmly. Not every row has a clone size; where given, it reads once, few, many or a size class.

D gene: .; clone size: .; V gene: TRBV4-1; J gene: TRBJ1-5; CDR3 protein: CASSHGGAGQPQHF; CDR3 DNA: TGCGCCAGCAGCCACGGTGGGGCTGGACAGCCCCAGCATTTT
D gene: TRBD1; clone size: .; V gene: TRBV19; J gene: TRBJ1-5; CDR3 protein: CASSIVGQSYQPQHF; CDR3 DNA: TGTGCCAGTAGTATAGTGGGACAGTCCTACCAGCCCCAGCATTTT
D gene: TRBD2; clone size: .; V gene: TRBV5-4; J gene: TRBJ2-5; CDR3 protein: CASSFDRALGGGAGETQYF; CDR3 DNA: TGTGCCAGCAGCTTTGATCGAGCTCTTGGCGGGGGGGCCGGTGAGACCCAGTACTTC
D gene: .; clone size: .; V gene: TRBV30; J gene: TRBJ2-7; CDR3 protein: CAWSVLRTYEQYF; CDR3 DNA: TGTGCCTGGAGTGTACTAAGGACCTACGAGCAGTACTTC
D gene: TRBD1; clone size: once; V gene: TRBV6-5; J gene: TRBJ1-2; CDR3 protein: CASSTKDRGQRGYTF; CDR3 DNA: TGTGCCAGCAGTACCAAGGACAGGGGGCAAAGAGGCTACACCTTC
D gene: .; clone size: .; V gene: TRBV27; J gene: TRBJ1-3; CDR3 protein: CASSPGVEVLLSGNTIYF; CDR3 DNA: TGTGCCAGCAGTCCAGGTGTGGAGGTCCTTCTCTCTGGAAACACCATATATTTT
D gene: TRBD1; clone size: .; V gene: TRBV7-2; J gene: TRBJ2-7; CDR3 protein: CASSLPGQGAYEQYF; CDR3 DNA: TGTGCCAGCAGCTTACCGGGGCAGGGGGCCTACGAGCAGTACTTC
D gene: .; clone size: .; V gene: TRBV7-9; J gene: TRBJ2-1; CDR3 protein: CASSLESGNEQFF; CDR3 DNA: TGTGCCAGCAGCTTAGAGTCCGGCAATGAGCAGTTCTTC
D gene: .; clone size: .; V gene: TRBV18; J gene: TRBJ2-7; CDR3 protein: CASSPEMGSYEQYF; CDR3 DNA: TGTGCCAGCTCACCAGAGATGGGCTCTTACGAGCAGTACTTC
D gene: TRBD1; clone size: .; V gene: TRBV5-4; J gene: TRBJ1-1; CDR3 protein: CASSLATGTANTEAFF; CDR3 DNA: TGTGCCAGCAGCTTGGCCACCGGGACAGCGAACACTGAAGCTTTCTTT
D gene: .; clone size: .; V gene: TRBV4-2; J gene: TRBJ2-7; CDR3 protein: CASSQDHYVAGKYEQYF; CDR3 DNA: TGTGCCAGCAGCCAAGATCATTACGTGGCCGGGAAGTACGAGCAGTACTTC
D gene: TRBD2; clone size: .; V gene: TRBV28; J gene: TRBJ2-3; CDR3 protein: CASSSWTSGSTDTQYF; CDR3 DNA: TGTGCCAGCAGTTCCTGGACTAGCGGGAGCACAGATACGCAGTATTTT
D gene: TRBD2; clone size: .; V gene: TRBV7-9; J gene: TRBJ2-1; CDR3 protein: CASSSPASGYNEQFF; CDR3 DNA: TGTGCCAGCAGCTCCCCGGCTAGCGGGTACAATGAGCAGTTCTTC
D gene: TRBD2; clone size: .; V gene: TRBV5-5; J gene: TRBJ2-1; CDR3 protein: CASSLPGTSDYNEQFF; CDR3 DNA: TGTGCCAGCAGCTTACCCGGGACTAGCGACTACAATGAGCAGTTCTTC
D gene: TRBD2; clone size: .; V gene: TRBV18; J gene: TRBJ2-5; CDR3 protein: CASSITGTSVETQYF; CDR3 DNA: TGTGCCAGCTCAATTACCGGGACTAGCGTGGAGACCCAGTACTTC
D gene: .; clone size: .; V gene: TRBV12-3/TRBV12-4; J gene: TRBJ2-7; CDR3 protein: CASSRGVEQYF; CDR3 DNA: TGTGCCAGCAGTCGAGGTGTAGAGCAGTACTTC
D gene: TRBD1; clone size: .; V gene: TRBV28; J gene: TRBJ1-3; CDR3 protein: CASSLLKWTGIGNTIYF; CDR3 DNA: TGTGCCAGCAGTTTATTAAAGTGGACAGGGATCGGAAACACCATATATTTT
D gene: .; clone size: .; V gene: TRBV11-2; J gene: TRBJ1-2; CDR3 protein: CASTVTGGDYGYTF; CDR3 DNA: TGTGCCAGCACCGTCACGGGGGGCGACTATGGCTACACCTTC
D gene: TRBD2; clone size: .; V gene: TRBV6-5; J gene: TRBJ2-2; CDR3 protein: CASRSTSGSTGELFF; CDR3 DNA: TGTGCCAGCAGGTCGACTAGCGGGAGTACCGGGGAGCTGTTTTTT
D gene: .; clone size: .; V gene: TRBV25-1; J gene: TRBJ1-6; CDR3 protein: CASSTTRYDSPLHF; CDR3 DNA: TGTGCCAGCTCCACCACACGTTATGATTCACCCCTCCACTTT
D gene: TRBD1; clone size: .; V gene: TRBV5-5; J gene: TRBJ1-6; CDR3 protein: CASSQGQWTSYNSPLHF; CDR3 DNA: TGTGCCAGCAGCCAGGGACAGTGGACCTCCTATAATTCACCCCTCCACTTT
D gene: .; clone size: .; V gene: TRBV29-1; J gene: TRBJ1-1; CDR3 protein: CSVAYRVDTEAFF; CDR3 DNA: TGCAGCGTTGCCTACAGGGTAGACACTGAAGCTTTCTTT
D gene: .; clone size: .; V gene: TRBV11-2; J gene: TRBJ1-1; CDR3 protein: CASSPTGFAEAFF; CDR3 DNA: TGTGCCAGCAGCCCTACGGGGTTTGCTGAAGCTTTCTTT
D gene: .; clone size: .; V gene: TRBV5-4; J gene: TRBJ2-6; CDR3 protein: CASSLQSPGANVLTF; CDR3 DNA: TGTGCCAGCAGTTTACAGTCACCTGGGGCCAACGTCCTGACTTTC
D gene: .; clone size: .; V gene: TRBV6-5; J gene: TRBJ2-2; CDR3 protein: CASSSETNTGELFF; CDR3 DNA: TGTGCCAGCAGTTCCGAGACGAACACCGGGGAGCTGTTTTTT
D gene: .; clone size: .; V gene: TRBV5-1; J gene: TRBJ1-4; CDR3 protein: CASSSGRLNEKLFF; CDR3 DNA: TGCGCCAGCAGCTCAGGCAGGCTAAATGAAAAACTGTTTTTT
D gene: .; clone size: .; V gene: TRBV6-5; J gene: TRBJ1-2; CDR3 protein: CASSSHSGWGDGYTF; CDR3 DNA: TGTGCCAGCAGTTCTCACTCGGGTTGGGGGGATGGCTACACCTTC
D gene: TRBD1; clone size: .; V gene: TRBV5-1; J gene: TRBJ1-4; CDR3 protein: CASGTGGRGEKLFF; CDR3 DNA: TGCGCCAGCGGAACAGGGGGCCGGGGTGAAAAACTGTTTTTT
D gene: .; clone size: .; V gene: TRBV19; J gene: TRBJ2-7; CDR3 protein: CASSPLGRREQYF; CDR3 DNA: TGTGCCAGTAGTCCCCTAGGAAGGCGCGAGCAGTACTTC
D gene: TRBD1; clone size: .; V gene: TRBV29-1; J gene: TRBJ1-1; CDR3 protein: CSVAQGGSTEAFF; CDR3 DNA: TGCAGCGTTGCTCAGGGGGGCAGCACTGAAGCTTTCTTT
D gene: .; clone size: .; V gene: TRBV20-1; J gene: TRBJ2-2; CDR3 protein: CSYLYTGELFF; CDR3 DNA: TGCAGTTACTTATACACCGGGGAGCTGTTTTTT
D gene: TRBD1; clone size: .; V gene: TRBV3-1/TRBV3-2; J gene: TRBJ2-1; CDR3 protein: CASRSGGREQFF; CDR3 DNA: TGTGCCAGCAGGTCAGGGGGCCGGGAGCAGTTCTTC
D gene: TRBD1; clone size: .; V gene: TRBV6-5; J gene: TRBJ1-2; CDR3 protein: CASSRGDRGGGYTF; CDR3 DNA: TGTGCCAGCAGCCGCGGGGACAGGGGAGGAGGCTACACCTTC
D gene: .; clone size: .; V gene: TRBV2; J gene: TRBJ2-5; CDR3 protein: CASNEVRAQYF; CDR3 DNA: TGTGCCAGCAATGAGGTACGGGCCCAGTACTTC
D gene: TRBD1; clone size: once; V gene: TRBV7-3; J gene: TRBJ2-1; CDR3 protein: CASSQDRGYNEQFF; CDR3 DNA: TGTGCCAGCAGCCAAGACAGGGGTTACAATGAGCAGTTCTTC
D gene: .; clone size: few; V gene: TRBV10-2; J gene: TRBJ1-1; CDR3 protein: CASSDPFSNTEAFF; CDR3 DNA: TGCGCCAGCAGTGATCCATTTTCGAACACTGAAGCTTTCTTT
D gene: TRBD2; clone size: .; V gene: TRBV15; J gene: TRBJ2-3; CDR3 protein: CATSRLSPGLAATDTQYF; CDR3 DNA: TGTGCCACCAGCAGACTTTCTCCGGGACTAGCGGCCACAGATACGCAGTATTTT
D gene: TRBD2; clone size: .; V gene: TRBV10-1; J gene: TRBJ2-1; CDR3 protein: CASRGTSGNYNEQFF; CDR3 DNA: TGCGCCAGCAGGGGGACTAGCGGTAACTACAATGAGCAGTTCTTC
D gene: TRBD1; clone size: .; V gene: TRBV10-1; J gene: TRBJ2-7; CDR3 protein: CASSDPPLDRESSYEQYF; CDR3 DNA: TGCGCCAGCAGTGACCCCCCCCTGGACAGGGAGAGCTCCTACGAGCAGTACTTC
D gene: .; clone size: .; V gene: TRBV28; J gene: TRBJ2-7; CDR3 protein: CASSLGADLREQYF; CDR3 DNA: TGTGCCAGCAGTTTAGGGGCGGACCTGCGGGAGCAGTACTTC
D gene: TRBD1; clone size: .; V gene: TRBV9; J gene: TRBJ1-2; CDR3 protein: CASSATGPYGYTF; CDR3 DNA: TGTGCCAGCAGCGCGACAGGGCCCTATGGCTACACCTTC
D gene: TRBD1; clone size: .; V gene: TRBV4-2; J gene: TRBJ1-1; CDR3 protein: CASSHPDRSNTEAFF; CDR3 DNA: TGTGCCAGCAGCCACCCGGACAGGAGTAACACTGAAGCTTTCTTT
D gene: TRBD1; clone size: .; V gene: TRBV27; J gene: TRBJ1-2; CDR3 protein: CASSLYIPQGAQGYTF; CDR3 DNA: TGTGCCAGCAGTTTATATATCCCCCAGGGGGCGCAGGGCTACACCTTC
D gene: TRBD1; clone size: .; V gene: TRBV19; J gene: TRBJ1-6; CDR3 protein: CASRLTGYNSPLHF; CDR3 DNA: TGTGCCAGTAGACTGACAGGGTATAATTCACCCCTCCACTTT
D gene: .; clone size: .; V gene: TRBV9; J gene: TRBJ2-1; CDR3 protein: CASSTVDRQSNEQFF; CDR3 DNA: TGTGCCAGCAGCACCGTCGATCGACAGAGCAATGAGCAGTTCTTC
D gene: TRBD1; clone size: .; V gene: TRBV19; J gene: TRBJ1-3; CDR3 protein: CASSPRTGTGNTIYF; CDR3 DNA: TGTGCCAGTAGTCCACGGACAGGGACTGGAAACACCATATATTTT
D gene: .; clone size: .; V gene: TRBV5-1; J gene: TRBJ1-1; CDR3 protein: CASSFQQGTEEFF; CDR3 DNA: TGCGCCAGCAGCTTTCAACAGGGAACAGAGGAGTTCTTT
D gene: TRBD2; clone size: .; V gene: TRBV27; J gene: TRBJ2-1; CDR3 protein: CASRAYTSGSYNEQFF; CDR3 DNA: TGTGCCAGCAGGGCCTATACTAGCGGATCCTACAATGAGCAGTTCTTC
D gene: .; clone size: .; V gene: TRBV28; J gene: TRBJ2-7; CDR3 protein: CASNPQGSPYEQYF; CDR3 DNA: TGTGCCAGCAATCCGCAGGGGAGTCCCTACGAGCAGTACTTC
D gene: TRBD2; clone size: .; V gene: TRBV27; J gene: TRBJ2-5; CDR3 protein: CASSFSGPVGETQYF; CDR3 DNA: TGTGCCAGCAGTTTTAGCGGGCCCGTGGGGGAGACCCAGTACTTC
D gene: TRBD1; clone size: .; V gene: TRBV2; J gene: TRBJ1-1; CDR3 protein: CASSPGQGAGNTEAFF; CDR3 DNA: TGTGCCAGTTCCCCGGGACAGGGGGCAGGGAACACTGAAGCTTTCTTT
D gene: TRBD2; clone size: once; V gene: TRBV5-1; J gene: TRBJ2-2; CDR3 protein: CASSKGGAGELFF; CDR3 DNA: TGCGCCAGCAGCAAGGGAGGGGCCGGGGAGCTGTTTTTT
D gene: .; clone size: .; V gene: TRBV12-5; J gene: TRBJ2-7; CDR3 protein: CASGLATGSGEQYF; CDR3 DNA: TGTGCTAGTGGTCTTGCTACGGGATCGGGCGAGCAGTACTTC
D gene: TRBD1; clone size: .; V gene: TRBV18; J gene: TRBJ1-2; CDR3 protein: CASSPSQGASYGYTF; CDR3 DNA: TGTGCCAGCTCACCAAGCCAGGGGGCTAGCTATGGCTACACCTTC
D gene: .; clone size: .; V gene: TRBV9; J gene: TRBJ2-1; CDR3 protein: CASSVVLVPYNEQFF; CDR3 DNA: TGTGCCAGCAGCGTAGTACTAGTACCCTACAATGAGCAGTTCTTC
D gene: .; clone size: once; V gene: TRBV28; J gene: TRBJ1-1; CDR3 protein: CASSFRLSRTEAFF; CDR3 DNA: TGTGCCAGCAGTTTTCGGTTGAGTCGCACTGAAGCTTTCTTT